These 11 T cell receptor beta chains were sequenced from one sample in a study of response to subunit inactivated influenza vaccine (dated by TCRdb to 2016 to 2019). Library prep was done by RT-PCR. Sequencing was performed on an Illumina HiSeq 2500. TCRdb trimmed the raw reads at Q25, called clones with MiXCR and kept productive beta chains. A single entry per CDR3 protein holds the most common genes and DNA from its merged rows. In all, the sample holds some 150,000 distinct CDR3 sequences, and roughly 12% of those were seen once. Around 32% of the sample is held by the ten biggest clonotypes. This sample also belongs to another study, concerning T cells expressing NK-cell markers. That second publication adds: TCR beta cDNA libraries were made by 5'RACE template switching that added a universal primer site and unique molecular identifiers.

Sequenced material: CD8+ T cells sorted from PBMCs, taken roughly 12 days after vaccination. These TCRs come from a middle-aged man who received an inactivated influenza vaccine. Donor details come from another sample of the same person, matched by shared clones.

This clonotype turned up a few times. The chain couples TRBV20-1 to TRBJ2-3, with 7 bases identical to TRBD2. This CDR3 region has 20 residues. Looked up from germline, CDR1 is DFQATT and CDR2 is SNEGSKA (reference sequence). J lost 9 bases, V lost 1 base, and 28 bases had no gene match. CDR3 in amino acids: CSARAPTEDSGGRALRTQYF. The CDR3 region has the DNA TGCAGTGCTAGAGCCCCGACTGAGGATTCCGGCGGGAGAGCCCTCCGAACGCAGTATTTT.

This clonotype was picked up a small number of times. The chain is built from TRBV28 and TRBJ2-7; 15 bases line up with TRBD2. V shed 4 bases, J shed 4 bases, and the junction held 2 bases outside the gene matches. Germline V CDR1 and CDR2: MDHEN, SYDVKM. CDR3 size: 15 residues. CDR3 bases: TGTGCCAGCAGTTGGACTAGCGGGAGGGCTTACGAGCAGTACTTC. Amino acid sequence: CASSWTSGRAYEQYF.

The chain joins TRBV20-1 to TRBJ2-3; 9 positions agree with TRBD2. The CDR3 runs to 15 residues. J was trimmed by 8 bases and V by 4 bases; bases with no gene match: 13. CDR1 is DFQATT and CDR2 is SNEGSKA in the germline V gene (reference sequence). The CDR3 bases are TGCAGTGCTACCATAAGGACTAGCGACTATAGTACGCAGTATTTT. Translated, it gives CSATIRTSDYSTQYF.

This clonotype was recorded at least ten times. The V and J genes are TRBV25-1 and TRBJ2-5; tentative D call: TRBD1 (6 bases). Germline lookup yields CDR1 MGHDK and CDR2 SYGVNS. The germline V and J ends were trimmed by 6 bases and 3 bases, with 14 bases remaining between them. This CDR3 is 14 amino acids long. CDR3 in amino acids: CASSLQGRKETQYF. In DNA, the CDR3 is TGTGCCAGCAGCTTACAGGGAAGGAAAGAGACCCAGTACTTC.

The chain employs TRBV7-9 and TRBJ2-5; 11 bases match TRBD2. V lost 4 bases and J lost 3; bases outside the gene matches: 7. This CDR3 spans 16 amino acids. Germline V gene lookup returns CDR1 SEHNR and CDR2 FQNEAQ (reference sequence). The CDR3: CASSSPPLAGEETQYF. In DNA, the CDR3 is TGTGCCAGCAGCTCCCCTCCACTAGCGGGGGAAGAGACCCAGTACTTC.

This clonotype was counted a few times. The chain joins TRBV6-6 to TRBJ1-6; D remains ambiguous. Germline values: CDR1 MNHNY, CDR2 SVGAGI (reference sequence). The CDR3 spans 12 residues. Between the trimmed V and J ends, which lost 4 bases and 17 bases, there was a span of 15 bases. This chain's CDR3 is CASSSREDKVHF. The DNA of the CDR3 is TGTGCCAGCAGTTCCCGGGAAGATAAGGTCCACTTT.

In this sample, this clonotype turned up a few times. V usage is TRBV27 and J usage is TRBJ1-2, with D unclear. The CDR3 sequence is 15 residues long. Germline loops: CDR1 MNHEY, CDR2 SMNVEV (reference sequence). The germline V and J ends were trimmed by 0 bases and 4 bases, with 12 bases remaining between them. CDR3 amino acids: CASSLSDGLSYGYTF. For the CDR3, the DNA is TGTGCCAGCAGTTTATCCGACGGGCTTAGCTATGGCTACACCTTC.

This clonotype was observed a few times. V and J are TRBV4-3 and TRBJ2-1, with 10 bases identical to TRBD2. The CDR3 totals 17 residues. From germline, CDR1 is LGHNA and CDR2 YSLEER. The junction had 10 bases not matched to a gene; V was cut back by 0 bases and J by 8 bases. This CDR3 is CASSQDLWLAGVDEQFF. The CDR3 DNA reads TGCGCCAGCAGCCAAGATCTTTGGCTAGCGGGAGTCGATGAGCAGTTCTTC.

This clonotype was found many times. V and J are TRBV6-2 or TRBV6-3 and TRBJ2-5, with 9 bases identical to TRBD2. Germline CDR1 is MNHEY and CDR2 is SVGEGT. This CDR3 spans 17 amino acids. V gave up 0 bases and J gave up 1 base; unmatched junction bases: 6. The CDR3 bases are TGTGCCAGCAGTTACTCGGCGGGGGGGCCTCTCCAAGAGACCCAGTACTTC. Its translation is CASSYSAGGPLQETQYF.

This rearrangement joins TRBV4-3 to TRBJ2-7, with TRBD1 as a possible D gene (6 bases). Trimming stripped 0 bases from V and 5 bases from J, with 11 bases between. The germline gives CDR1 LGHNA, CDR2 YSLEER. The CDR3 is 14 amino acids. CDR3: CASSQDEAGDEQYF. The CDR3 DNA is TGCGCCAGCAGCCAAGATGAGGCAGGGGACGAGCAGTACTTC.

This clonotype was seen more than once but under ten times. This chain connects TRBV7-6 to TRBJ2-2; tentatively, D is TRBD1 (6 bases). The CDR3 length is 15 residues. From germline, CDR1 is SGHVS and CDR2 FNYEAQ. The ends were cut back, 1 base at V and 6 bases at J, with 12 bases in the middle. The CDR3 region is CASSLVPQGPGELFF. DNA of the CDR3: TGTGCCAGCAGCTTAGTGCCACAGGGACCCGGGGAGCTGTTTTTT.